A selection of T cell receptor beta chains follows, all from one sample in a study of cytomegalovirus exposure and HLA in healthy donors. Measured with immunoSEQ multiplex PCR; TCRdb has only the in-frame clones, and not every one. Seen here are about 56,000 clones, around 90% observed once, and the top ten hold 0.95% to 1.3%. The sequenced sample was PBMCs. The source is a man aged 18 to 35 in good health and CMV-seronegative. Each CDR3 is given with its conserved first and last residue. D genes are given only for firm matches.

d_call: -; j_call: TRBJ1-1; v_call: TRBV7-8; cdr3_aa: CASSYTGQLNTEAFF; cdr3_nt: TGTGCCAGCAGCTACACGGGACAACTGAACACTGAAGCTTTCTTT
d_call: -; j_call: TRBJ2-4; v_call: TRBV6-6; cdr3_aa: CASSYDGGYSIQYF; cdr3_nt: TGTGCCAGCAGTTATGATGGGGGCTATAGCATTCAGTACTTC
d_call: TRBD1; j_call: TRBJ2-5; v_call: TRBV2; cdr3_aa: CASSEGTGSAETQYF; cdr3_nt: TGTGCCAGCAGTGAAGGGACAGGGTCTGCAGAGACCCAGTACTTC
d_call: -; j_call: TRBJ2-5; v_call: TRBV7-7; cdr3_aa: CASSPGVEETQYF; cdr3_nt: TGTGCTAGCAGCCCGGGGGTAGAAGAGACCCAGTACTTC
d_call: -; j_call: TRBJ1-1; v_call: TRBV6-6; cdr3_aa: CASSYSGGTEAFF; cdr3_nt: TGTGCCAGCAGTTACTCAGGGGGCACTGAAGCTTTCTTT
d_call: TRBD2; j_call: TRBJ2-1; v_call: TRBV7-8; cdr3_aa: CASSLEGLGSGGEFF; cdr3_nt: TGTGCCAGCAGCTTAGAAGGTTTGGGTAGCGGGGGGGAGTTCTTC
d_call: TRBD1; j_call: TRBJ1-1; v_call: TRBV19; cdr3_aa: CASSPTGGDTEAFF; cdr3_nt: TGTGCCAGTAGCCCGACAGGGGGGGACACTGAAGCTTTCTTT
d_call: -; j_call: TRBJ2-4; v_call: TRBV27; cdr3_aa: CASSLSQVWAKNIQYF; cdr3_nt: TGTGCCAGCAGTTTATCCCAGGTCTGGGCCAAAAACATTCAGTACTTC
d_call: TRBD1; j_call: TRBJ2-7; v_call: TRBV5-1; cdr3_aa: CASGPGTGVYEQYF; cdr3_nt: TGCGCCAGCGGCCCCGGGACAGGGGTTTACGAGCAGTACTTC
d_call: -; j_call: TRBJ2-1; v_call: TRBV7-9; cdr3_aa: CATTGSPASSYNEQFF; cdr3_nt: TGTGCCACCACCGGGAGCCCTGCGAGCTCCTACAATGAGCAGTTCTTC